This T cell receptor beta chain stems from a study of blood T cell repertoires in COVID-19. The V gene lost 4 bases and the J gene lost 2 bases, with 8 bases spanning the gap. From germline, CDR1 is SNHLY and CDR2 FYNNEI. The CDR3 runs to 13 residues. As originally analysed: The assay estimated nucleated cells by amplifying reference gene primers. Produced via immunoSEQ multiplex PCR; TCRdb's table is partial and in-frame only. V, J and clone size were drawn from that table, and D and trimming were deduced from the DNA. The sample yields 350,000 or so clones, more than 70% seen once. About this clone itself: Other DNA sequences in this specimen translate into the identical CDR3.

V and J are TRBV2 and TRBJ1-1; D possibly corresponds to TRBD1 (6 bases). The TCR originated in a woman aged 25 to 39 with COVID-19, enrolled during active disease. The sample taken for sequencing was peripheral blood. CDR3 DNA sequence: TGTGCCAGCAGTGGACAGGTTAACACTGAAGCTTTCTTT. The encoded protein is CASSGQVNTEAFF. The whole variable domain, filled in from reference TRBV2 and TRBJ1-1, reads EPEVTQTPSHQVTQMGQEVILRCVPISNHLYFYWYRQILGQKVEFLVSFYNNEISEKSEIFDDQFSVERPDGSNFTLKIRSTKLEDSAMYFCASSGQVNTEAFFGQGTRLTVV.